This T cell receptor beta chain was recorded in a study of blood T cell repertoires in COVID-19. This clone was seen once. Assay used: immunoSEQ multiplex PCR; TCRdb lists only in-frame clones, some missing. The table records some 99,000 clones, roughly 82% of them present only once. V shed 5 bases and J shed 4 bases, with 12 bases lying between them. Germline V lookup: CDR1 SGHVS, CDR2 FQNEAQ. The CDR3 runs to 14 residues. The sequence was obtained from a woman of 80 years or more with active or convalescent COVID-19. Source material: peripheral blood. J is TRBJ2-1 and V is TRBV7-8; a weak D match, TRBD2 (5 bases). The CDR3 DNA is TGTGCCAGCAGCGGCGGGTTTAAATACAATGAGCAGTTCTTC. It translates to CASSGGFKYNEQFF.